The 25 T cell receptor beta chains below come from one sample, sequenced in a study of blood T cell repertoires in COVID-19. TCRdb's table, derived via immunoSEQ multiplex PCR, lists solely in-frame clones and lacks some. The data hold under 150,000 clones, with roughly nine tenths observed a single time. The specimen was peripheral blood. These receptors were obtained from a woman aged 60-75 years with active COVID-19.

The rearrangement uses TRBV7-9 and TRBJ1-2, with D unclear. The germline V gene encodes CDR1 SEHNR and CDR2 FQNEAQ (reference sequence). Between the trimmed V and J ends, which lost 3 bases and 8 bases, there was a span of 13 bases. The CDR3 runs to 13 residues. The CDR3 protein is CASSFSPGRGYTF. CDR3 DNA sequence: TGTGCCAGCAGCTTTTCCCCGGGGAGGGGCTACACCTTC.

The chain has TRBV10-2 and TRBJ1-5, with 8 bases aligning to TRBD1. V gave up 4 bases and J gave up 6 bases; unmatched junction bases: 8. This CDR3 region has 15 residues. CDR1 and CDR2 from the germline V gene are WSHSY and SAAADI. The CDR3 here is CASSVNGQGSQPQHF. In nucleotides, the CDR3 is TGCGCCAGCAGTGTGAATGGACAGGGAAGTCAGCCCCAGCATTTT.

This chain joins TRBV24-1 and TRBJ1-2, with D perhaps matching TRBD1 (5 bases). Germline V gives CDR1 KGHDR, CDR2 SFDVKD. There are 18 residues in the CDR3. Between the trimmed V and J ends, which lost 2 bases and 4 bases, there was a span of 22 bases. The CDR3 sequence is CATSDSHRQSIPFYGYTF. As DNA, the CDR3 is TGTGCCACCAGTGATTCCCACAGGCAGTCCATTCCCTTCTATGGCTACACCTTC.

The rearrangement uses TRBV7-9 and TRBJ1-5; 9 bases are a match to TRBD1. The germline V gene has CDR1 SEHNR and CDR2 FQNEAQ (reference sequence). The ends lost 1 base at V and 6 bases at J; junction bases unmatched: 7. The CDR3 totals 16 residues. This chain's CDR3 is CASSLGGDRVTQPQHF. CDR3 DNA: TGTGCCAGCAGCTTAGGAGGGGACAGGGTTACTCAGCCCCAGCATTTT.

The J gene is TRBJ1-3, the V gene TRBV28, with a possible D match to TRBD1 (5 bases). CDR1 and CDR2 (germline): MDHEN, SYDVKM. The CDR3 loop spans 15 amino acids. V dropped 5 bases and J dropped 0 bases, with 11 bases sitting between them. The CDR3, as DNA: TGTGCCAGCAGTACCGGGGGAAGCTCTGGAAACACCATATATTTT. This codes for CASSTGGSSGNTIYF.

V and J are TRBV9 and TRBJ2-7; the D gene is possibly TRBD2 (6 bases). The CDR3 length is 16 residues. The germline V gene has CDR1 SGDLS and CDR2 YYNGEE. Trimming shortened V by 1 base and J by 2 bases, and 16 bases separated the two germline ends. The CDR3 bases are TGTGCCAGCAGCGTAACTGGAGGGTCGGCCGCCTACGAGCAGTACTTC. Its translation: CASSVTGGSAAYEQYF. The variable domain in full, with the rest retrieved from reference TRBV9 and TRBJ2-7, is DSGVTQTPKHLITATGQRVTLRCSPRSGDLSVYWYQQSLDQGLQFLIQYYNGEERAKGNILERFSAQQFPDLHSELNLSSLELGDSALYFCASSVTGGSAAYEQYFGPGTRLTVT.

The chain carries TRBV3-1 (or the pseudogene TRBV3-2) and TRBJ1-1; 9 positions agree with TRBD1. The CDR3 consists of 16 residues. V shed 2 bases and J 2 bases; nucleotides not matched to a gene: 6. CDR1 and CDR2 from the germline V gene are LGHDT and YNNKEL (reference sequence). This CDR3 is CASSQRTGVRNTEAFF. The CDR3 DNA is TGTGCCAGCAGCCAACGGACAGGGGTCAGAAACACTGAAGCTTTCTTT.

This chain uses TRBV30 with TRBJ1-2; possible D gene TRBD1, 6 bases. The CDR3 runs to 13 residues. Germline V CDR1 and CDR2: GTSNPN, SVGIG (reference sequence). V lost 1 base to trimming and J lost 2 bases, with 8 bases between them. CDR3 coding DNA: TGTGCCTGGAGTGGACAGGTCAACTATGGCTACACCTTC. Translation gives CAWSGQVNYGYTF. Looking up the rest from reference TRBV30 and TRBJ1-2 gives the full variable domain: SQTIHQWPATLVQPVGSPLSLECTVEGTSNPNLYWYRQAAGRGLQLLFYSVGIGQISSEVPQNLSASRPQDRQFILSSKKLLLSDSGFYLCAWSGQVNYGYTFGSGTRLTVV.

CDR3 amino acids: CASSLQGERANNEQFF. CDR3 bases: TGTGCCAGCAGCTTACAGGGAGAGCGGGCGAACAATGAGCAGTTCTTC. V usage is TRBV11-2 and J usage is TRBJ2-1, with D possibly matching TRBD2 (6 bases). The CDR3 has 16 amino acids. Germline CDR1 reads SGHAT; CDR2 reads FQNNGV. The ends were cut back, 2 bases at V and 5 bases at J, with 16 bases in the middle.

The chain is built from TRBV18 and TRBJ2-5, with D maybe TRBD2 (6 bases). CDR1 is KGHSH, CDR2 LQKENI, per germline. V lost 3 bases, J lost 4 bases, and 9 bases lay in between. This CDR3 is 13 amino acids long. CDR3 amino acids: CASSPAGLETQYF. CDR3 coding DNA: TGTGCCAGCTCACCGGCGGGACTAGAGACCCAGTACTTC.

The chain employs TRBV10-3 and TRBJ1-1, with D perhaps matching TRBD1 (5 bases). Germline CDR1 is ENHRY and CDR2 is SYGVKD. Between the trimmed V and J ends, which lost 4 bases and 8 bases, there was a span of 14 bases. The CDR3 runs to 13 residues. CDR3 DNA: TGTGCCATCAGTGCTAGGCAGGGTAACGAAGCTTTCTTT. Amino acid sequence: CAISARQGNEAFF.

The rearrangement links TRBV5-8 to TRBJ2-2; D gene unclear. Germline CDR1 is SGHTS and CDR2 is YDEGEE. The CDR3 is 11 amino acids. V was cut by 2 bases and J by 8 bases, with 4 bases left in between. The CDR3 spells CASSFSGELFF. CDR3 nucleotides: TGTGCCAGCAGCTTCTCGGGGGAGCTGTTTTTT.

V gene TRBV19 combines with J gene TRBJ1-2, with 10 positions matching TRBD1. The CDR3 is made up of 13 amino acids. The V and J ends lost 5 bases and 8 bases, in that order; junction bases with no gene match: 5. CDR1 and CDR2 (germline): LNHDA, SQIVND (reference sequence). The CDR3 loop is CASSRQGAVGYTF. DNA for the CDR3: TGTGCCAGTAGTCGACAGGGGGCGGTAGGCTACACCTTC.

The chain employs TRBV7-2 and TRBJ2-7; TRBD2 agrees at 12 bases. Trimming took 1 base from V and 0 from J; bases not matched to a gene: 1. The CDR3 sequence is 16 residues long. The germline gives CDR1 SGHTA, CDR2 FQGNSA. In nucleotides, the CDR3 is TGTGCCAGCAGCTTAGAGACTAGCGGGAGCTCCTACGAGCAGTACTTC. This encodes CASSLETSGSSYEQYF.

The chain carries TRBV11-2 and TRBJ2-5; D perhaps matches TRBD2 (6 bases). The CDR3 runs to 15 residues. V lost 0 bases, J lost 2 bases, and 10 bases lay in between. CDR1 is SGHAT, CDR2 FQNNGV, per germline. CDR3 sequence: CASSLDGGSQETQYF. The CDR3, as DNA: TGTGCCAGCAGCTTAGATGGGGGGTCACAAGAGACCCAGTACTTC.

This rearrangement joins TRBV15 to TRBJ1-2; no clear D gene. There are 14 residues in the CDR3. Germline CDR1 and CDR2: LNHNV and YYDKDF (reference sequence). The V end lost 4 bases, the J end lost 5 bases, and 14 bases lay between the germline ends. The CDR3 DNA reads as TGTGCCACCAGCACTCCCGGCGGTGCTTATGGCTACACCTTC. This gives the protein CATSTPGGAYGYTF.

This chain links TRBV6-5 with TRBJ2-7, with 9 bases fitting TRBD1. The CDR3 is 14 residues long. The V segment lost 4 bases and the J segment 2 bases; nucleotides outside the gene matches: 3. Per germline, CDR1 MNHEY and CDR2 SVGAGI. The CDR3 spells CASSWDRAPYEQYF. The CDR3 bases are TGTGCCAGCAGTTGGGACAGGGCGCCCTACGAGCAGTACTTC.

The V and J genes are TRBV7-9 and TRBJ1-2, with D perhaps matching TRBD1 (5 bases). Trimming left V 4 bases short and J 4 bases short, with 13 bases between. The germline CDR1 and CDR2 sequences are SEHNR and FQNEAQ (reference sequence). The CDR3 loop spans 14 amino acids. The CDR3 loop reads CASSSPGEFYGYTF. CDR3 nucleotides: TGTGCCAGCAGCTCCCCGGGGGAATTCTATGGCTACACCTTC.

This clone was recorded once. The gene calls are TRBV7-2 and TRBJ2-7, with a possible D match to TRBD1 (6 bases). Germline-derived CDR1 and CDR2 are SGHTA and FQGNSA. The V end lost 3 bases, the J end lost 1 base, and 10 bases lay between the germline ends. The CDR3 loop spans 14 amino acids. CDR3 coding DNA: TGTGCCAGCAGCTTTGGGACACAGTCCTACGAGCAGTACTTC. Its translation: CASSFGTQSYEQYF.

The chain has TRBV28 and TRBJ2-7; 9 bases map to TRBD1. Germline assignment: CDR1 MDHEN and CDR2 SYDVKM. The CDR3 consists of 12 residues. Trimming cost V 6 bases and J 4 bases; bases outside gene matches: 1. The CDR3 sequence is CASRQGAYEQYF. DNA for the CDR3: TGTGCCAGCAGACAGGGGGCATACGAGCAGTACTTC.

The chain employs TRBV7-9 and TRBJ1-1; 8 nucleotides line up with TRBD1. The CDR3 totals 15 residues. Germline V gene data show CDR1 as SEHNR and CDR2 as FQNEAQ (reference sequence). After removal of 1 base from V and 4 bases from J, the junction contained 5 bases not matched to a gene. The CDR3 DNA follows: TGTGCCAGCAGCTTAGGACAGGGGTGGGGCACTGAAGCTTTCTTT. Amino acids: CASSLGQGWGTEAFF.

The chain combines TRBV4-1 with TRBJ2-1, with D perhaps matching TRBD1 (6 bases). CDR1 is MGHRA and CDR2 is YSYEKL in the germline V gene. The CDR3 runs 16 residues. V was shortened by 6 bases and J by 2 bases, with 17 bases between the two germline ends. The CDR3 region has the DNA TGCGCCAGCAGTCGGGACGGAGCAGGGGCCTACAATGAGCAGTTCTTC. Residues: CASSRDGAGAYNEQFF.

The chain has TRBV3-1 (or the pseudogene TRBV3-2) and TRBJ2-7; 11 bases map to TRBD2. The CDR3 runs 16 residues. Germline V gives CDR1 LGHDT, CDR2 YNNKEL (reference sequence). J was trimmed by 8 bases and V by 1 base; bases with no gene match: 10. The CDR3 region has the DNA TGTGCCAGCAGCCAAGCGAGGACTAGCGGGTTTGATAAGCAGTACTTC. It translates to CASSQARTSGFDKQYF.

J is TRBJ1-5 and V is TRBV2, with 8 bases matching TRBD1. V trimming: 3 bases; J trimming: 7 bases; junction bases outside the gene matches: 8. Germline CDR1 reads SNHLY; CDR2 reads FYNNEI. CDR3 length equals 15 residues. CDR3 in DNA: TGTGCCAGCAGTGAGCGGACAGGGCTTCTCCAGCCCCAGCATTTT. Its translation: CASSERTGLLQPQHF.

V usage is TRBV7-2 and J usage is TRBJ1-1; D is unresolved. This CDR3 comprises 13 residues. The germline V gene encodes CDR1 SGHTA and CDR2 FQGNSA. The V and J ends lost 1 base and 3 bases respectively, with 6 bases between them. The CDR3 protein is CASSLVQDTEAFF. CDR3 DNA: TGTGCCAGCAGCTTAGTGCAGGACACTGAAGCTTTCTTT.